The 29 T cell receptor beta chains below were found in one sample sequenced in a study of blood T cell repertoires in COVID-19. Clones were read by immunoSEQ multiplex PCR, and TCRdb kept only the in-frame ones, dropping some. The sample comprises 350,000 to 450,000 clones, about 88% of which are singletons, and approximately 1.5% rests with the top ten. Sequencing used PBMCs or T cells enriched from blood (not recorded which). The source is a woman aged 18-29 years who had been exposed to COVID-19.

The chain links TRBV10-1 to TRBJ2-2; 8 positions match TRBD1. CDR1 is WNHNN and CDR2 is SYGVQD in the germline V gene (reference sequence). V lost 6 bases, J lost 2 bases, and 5 bases stayed unmatched. The CDR3 is 15 amino acids. As DNA, the CDR3 is TGCGCCAGCAGGCCGACAGGGGTTAACACCGGGGAGCTGTTTTTT. It specifies CASRPTGVNTGELFF.

The rearrangement joins TRBV7-2 to TRBJ2-7; 10 bases are a match to TRBD1. The CDR3 is made up of 17 amino acids. With V trimmed by 6 bases and J by 5 bases, 16 bases remained unmatched. CDR1 SGHTA and CDR2 FQGNSA come from the germline V gene. The CDR3 loop reads CASSRRQGARTVHEQYF. As DNA, the CDR3 is TGTGCCAGCAGTCGTCGACAGGGGGCGCGCACTGTCCACGAGCAGTACTTC.

This chain connects TRBV28 to TRBJ2-7; D is ambiguous. CDR1 and CDR2 (germline): MDHEN, SYDVKM. The CDR3 contains 15 residues. V lost 6 bases and J 0 bases, leaving 15 bases between the germline ends. The CDR3 loop reads CASRPANYYSYEQYF. As DNA, the CDR3 is TGTGCCAGCAGACCCGCAAATTACTACTCCTACGAGCAGTACTTC.

The V gene is TRBV7-8, the J gene TRBJ2-4; perhaps TRBD2 as D (5 bases). The germline V gene has CDR1 SGHVS and CDR2 FQNEAQ. This CDR3 is 17 amino acids long. V lost 5 bases and J lost 0, with 17 bases in between. CDR3 DNA: TGTGCCAGCAGCAAAGCGGCCGACGATATAGCCAAAAACATTCAGTACTTC. Translation: CASSKAADDIAKNIQYF.

The chain combines TRBV29-1 with TRBJ1-2; 7 bases align to TRBD1. Germline CDR1 and CDR2: SQVTM and ANQGSEA. The CDR3 loop spans 13 amino acids. V shed 3 bases and J 7 bases; nucleotides not matched to a gene: 8. The CDR3 region is CSVDSMAGGGYTF. Here the CDR3 DNA reads TGCAGCGTTGATAGTATGGCAGGGGGTGGCTACACCTTC.

This sequence joins TRBV7-6 and TRBJ1-2; 10 nucleotides agree with TRBD1. Germline V CDR1 and CDR2: SGHVS, FNYEAQ. The trim removed 7 bases at V and 8 bases at J, leaving 19 bases unmatched. The length of the CDR3 is 17 residues. CDR3 residues: CASTNPTGQGRVGGYTF. CDR3 in DNA: TGTGCCAGCACCAACCCAACGGGACAGGGGCGGGTTGGGGGCTACACCTTC.

The CDR3 nucleotides are TGTGCCAGCAGCCGGGGACAGGTAGGAGAGACCCAGTACTTC. It codes for CASSRGQVGETQYF. The chain employs TRBV3-1 (or the pseudogene TRBV3-2) and TRBJ2-5; 8 bases map to TRBD1. This CDR3 contains 14 residues. After removal of 4 bases from V and 4 bases from J, the junction contained 5 bases not matched to a gene. Germline V lookup: CDR1 LGHDT, CDR2 YNNKEL (reference sequence).

DNA for the CDR3: TGTGCCAGCAGTGAAAAGTTGAGGAGTGAAAAACTGTTTTTT. Amino acids: CASSEKLRSEKLFF. This chain links TRBV2 with TRBJ1-4; no reliable D call. The CDR3 has 14 residues. V gave up 2 bases and J gave up 7 bases, with 11 bases separating them. Germline lookup yields CDR1 SNHLY and CDR2 FYNNEI.

The V and J genes are TRBV3-1 (or the pseudogene TRBV3-2) and TRBJ1-5, with unresolved D. This CDR3 spans 14 amino acids. Deletions cut 3 bases from V and 5 bases from J, with 11 bases between. Germline lookup yields CDR1 LGHDT and CDR2 YNNKEL (reference sequence). The CDR3 is CASSQGPRDQPQHF. The CDR3 DNA follows: TGTGCCAGCAGCCAGGGCCCGAGGGATCAGCCCCAGCATTTT.

This clone was detected only a few times. The rearrangement joins TRBV7-8 to TRBJ1-1; TRBD1 matches at 11 bases. Germline V gives CDR1 SGHVS, CDR2 FQNEAQ. V lost 5 bases to trimming and J lost 1 base; unmatched junction nucleotides: 9. The CDR3 has 17 amino acids. In DNA, the CDR3 is TGTGCCAGCAGCGGGGGACAGGGGGTCTTGGGGAACACTGAAGCTTTCTTT. Its translation is CASSGGQGVLGNTEAFF.

The chain carries TRBV9 and TRBJ1-3, with 7 nucleotides matching TRBD1. The germline V gene has CDR1 SGDLS and CDR2 YYNGEE. V dropped 3 bases and J dropped 0; count of bases not matched to a gene: 6. There are 16 residues in the CDR3. The CDR3 reads CASSGTGTASGNTIYF. The CDR3 DNA reads TGTGCCAGCAGCGGAACCGGGACAGCCTCTGGAAACACCATATATTTT.

This clone was recorded many times. The genes are TRBV7-9 and TRBJ2-7; 7 nucleotides agree with TRBD1. After removal of 5 bases from V and 0 bases from J, the junction contained 10 bases not matched to a gene. Germline CDR1 SEHNR, CDR2 FQNEAQ (reference sequence). The CDR3 covers 16 residues. The CDR3 nucleotides are TGTGCCAGCAGCAGCCGTGGCACAGGGGACTCCTACGAGCAGTACTTC. It encodes CASSSRGTGDSYEQYF.

The chain joins TRBV9 to TRBJ2-7; 9 bases agree with TRBD1. The CDR3 is 14 residues long. The J segment lost 2 bases and the V segment lost 4 bases, leaving 4 bases of the junction unmatched. CDR1 SGDLS and CDR2 YYNGEE come from the germline V gene. The CDR3 DNA reads TGTGCCAGCAGCTCGAGACAGGGGGCCTACGAGCAGTACTTC. This translates into CASSSRQGAYEQYF.

The V call is TRBV6-1, the J call TRBJ2-7, with 8 bases fitting TRBD1. CDR1 is MNHNS, CDR2 SASEGT, per germline. J gave up 2 bases and V 6 bases, and 6 bases lay outside the gene matches. The CDR3 length is 14 residues. CDR3 residues: CASRGTGNPYEQYF. The CDR3 bases are TGTGCCAGCAGGGGGACAGGAAACCCCTACGAGCAGTACTTC.

This chain connects TRBV2 to TRBJ2-7, with TRBD1 identical over 8 bases. The length of the CDR3 is 17 residues. Germline CDR1 reads SNHLY; CDR2 reads FYNNEI. The ends lost 6 bases at V and 0 bases at J; junction bases unmatched: 13. DNA for the CDR3: TGTGCCAGCAGGTACCGCGCCGGGACAGGCAGCTCCTACGAGCAGTACTTC. This gives the protein CASRYRAGTGSSYEQYF.

The chain has TRBV5-1 and TRBJ1-1, with D perhaps TRBD1 (6 bases). V was clipped by 1 base and J by 5 bases, with 9 bases between them. The CDR3 extends over 13 amino acids. CDR1 is SGHRS, CDR2 YFSETQ, per germline. CDR3 DNA: TGCGCCAGCAGCTTGACAGGGTTTACTGAAGCTTTCTTT. Amino acid sequence: CASSLTGFTEAFF.

The V gene is TRBV14, the J gene TRBJ2-2; 9 nucleotides line up with TRBD2. Unmatched junction bases numbered 4, after V lost 2 bases and J lost 6 bases. The CDR3 loop spans 15 amino acids. In germline, CDR1 is SGHDN, CDR2 FVKESK. The CDR3 nucleotides read TGTGCCAGCAGCCAAAGCGGGAGGTATTCCGGGGAGCTGTTTTTT. Translation: CASSQSGRYSGELFF.

The rearrangement joins TRBV10-1 to TRBJ1-5, with 8 bases aligning to TRBD1. The trim removed 10 bases at V and 2 bases at J, leaving 16 bases unmatched. The germline gives CDR1 WNHNN, CDR2 SYGVQD (reference sequence). CDR3 length equals 17 residues. For the CDR3, the DNA is TGCGCCATCATACCCGGGACAGGAAGGCTGCGCAATCAGCCCCAGCATTTT. It yields the protein CAIIPGTGRLRNQPQHF.

Details on this clone: Other DNA sequences from this sample encode an identical CDR3 as well. The chain employs TRBV27 and TRBJ2-7; 9 nucleotides align to TRBD1. This CDR3 contains 14 residues. Germline V lookup: CDR1 MNHEY, CDR2 SMNVEV (reference sequence). The V gene end was trimmed by 3 bases and the J gene end by 0 bases; junction bases not matched to a gene: 0. CDR3: CASSLTGGSYEQYF. The CDR3 bases are TGTGCCAGCAGTTTGACAGGGGGCTCCTACGAGCAGTACTTC.

This clone was seen only once. V gene TRBV28 combines with J gene TRBJ1-1; 9 bases are a match to TRBD1. CDR1 and CDR2 from the germline V gene are MDHEN and SYDVKM. The junction had 5 bases not matched to a gene; V was cut back by 0 bases and J by 0 bases. The CDR3 totals 17 residues. CDR3 sequence reads: CASSLWGQGVMNTEAFF. For the CDR3, the DNA is TGTGCCAGCAGTTTATGGGGACAGGGCGTAATGAACACTGAAGCTTTCTTT.

V and J are TRBV3-1 (or the pseudogene TRBV3-2) and TRBJ1-1; 7 bases fit TRBD1. The germline V gene encodes CDR1 LGHDT and CDR2 YNNKEL (reference sequence). The CDR3 sequence is 15 residues long. The trim removed 5 bases at V and 1 base at J, leaving 7 bases unmatched. The CDR3 here is CASSIGTATNTEAFF. In nucleotides, the CDR3 is TGTGCCAGCAGCATCGGGACAGCCACGAACACTGAAGCTTTCTTT.

This clone has a single count. The V call is TRBV5-4, the J call TRBJ1-2; 9 nucleotides line up with TRBD1. Looked up from germline, CDR1 is SGHNT and CDR2 is YYREEE (reference sequence). J gave up 4 bases and V 2 bases, and 9 bases lay outside the gene matches. The CDR3 length is 16 residues. The CDR3: CASSFGSPTGGYGYTF. The CDR3 bases are TGTGCCAGCAGCTTTGGATCCCCGACAGGGGGCTATGGCTACACCTTC. Supplemented by reference TRBV5-4 and TRBJ1-2, the full variable domain reads ETGVTQSPTHLIKTRGQQVTLRCSSQSGHNTVSWYQQALGQGPQFIFQYYREEENGRGNFPPRFSGLQFPNYSSELNVNALELDDSALYLCASSFGSPTGGYGYTFGSGTRLTVV.

V and J are TRBV7-2 and TRBJ2-7, with 9 bases matching TRBD1. The CDR3 consists of 15 residues. Germline CDR1 SGHTA, CDR2 FQGNSA. J lost 7 bases, V lost 0 bases, and 7 bases had no gene match. The CDR3 spells CASSLAPRQGEEQYF. CDR3 nucleotide sequence: TGTGCCAGCAGCTTAGCCCCGAGACAGGGGGAAGAGCAGTACTTC.

The chain couples TRBV28 to TRBJ1-2, with a tentative D call TRBD1 (6 bases). Germline CDR1 MDHEN, CDR2 SYDVKM. V was shortened by 4 bases and J by 4 bases, with 16 bases between the two germline ends. This CDR3 region has 15 residues. The CDR3 DNA reads as TGTGCCAGCAGTTATCGGGGTACAGGGACCTATGGCTACACCTTC. Amino acid sequence: CASSYRGTGTYGYTF.

This sequence joins TRBV5-1 and TRBJ2-1; TRBD1 matches at 7 bases. The CDR3 loop spans 15 amino acids. In germline, CDR1 is SGHRS, CDR2 YFSETQ. The V gene end was trimmed by 4 bases and the J gene end by 4 bases; junction bases not matched to a gene: 8. CDR3: CASSPLTGQYNEQFF. The DNA of the CDR3 is TGCGCCAGCAGCCCACTGACAGGGCAATACAATGAGCAGTTCTTC.

The chain recombines TRBV18 with TRBJ1-1, with no clear D. Germline V gene lookup returns CDR1 KGHSH and CDR2 LQKENI. This CDR3 contains 14 residues. Trimming stripped 2 bases from V and 1 base from J, with 8 bases between. The CDR3 region has the DNA TGTGCCAGCTCACCAAATTTGCGGAACACTGAAGCTTTCTTT. It translates to CASSPNLRNTEAFF.

The chain couples TRBV10-3 to TRBJ2-5; D gene unclear. Germline CDR1 reads ENHRY; CDR2 reads SYGVKD. Between the trimmed V and J ends, which lost 2 bases and 6 bases, there was a span of 10 bases. The length of the CDR3 is 13 residues. The CDR3 nucleotides are TGTGCCATCAGTGAGAGCACGAAGCAGACCCAGTACTTC. Translated: CAISESTKQTQYF.

A few counts support this clone. The chain combines TRBV18 with TRBJ1-1; D may be TRBD1 (6 bases). CDR1 is KGHSH and CDR2 is LQKENI in the germline V gene. Trimming pared 6 bases from V and 0 bases from J, leaving 20 bases between. The CDR3 runs 17 residues. CDR3 bases: TGTGCCAGCTCCCGGACGGGACAACGAGTACTGAACACTGAAGCTTTCTTT. Its translation: CASSRTGQRVLNTEAFF.

This clone was detected only once. The chain combines TRBV4-1 with TRBJ2-5; 11 bases are a match to TRBD1. The germline V gene encodes CDR1 MGHRA and CDR2 YSYEKL. This CDR3 spans 15 amino acids. V shed 1 base and J 5 bases; nucleotides not matched to a gene: 3. CDR3 loop: CASSQVGQGAETQYF. The DNA of the CDR3 is TGCGCCAGCAGCCAAGTCGGACAGGGGGCTGAGACCCAGTACTTC.